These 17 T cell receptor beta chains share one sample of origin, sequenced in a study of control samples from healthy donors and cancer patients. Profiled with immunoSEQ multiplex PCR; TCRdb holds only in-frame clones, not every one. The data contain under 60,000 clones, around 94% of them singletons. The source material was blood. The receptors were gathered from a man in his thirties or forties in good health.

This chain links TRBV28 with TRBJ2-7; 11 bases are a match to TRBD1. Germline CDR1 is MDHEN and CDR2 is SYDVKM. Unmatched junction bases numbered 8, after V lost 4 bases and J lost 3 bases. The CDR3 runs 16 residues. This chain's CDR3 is CASSSTGQGGVYEQYF. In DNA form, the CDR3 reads TGTGCCAGCAGTTCGACGGGACAGGGGGGAGTCTACGAGCAGTACTTC. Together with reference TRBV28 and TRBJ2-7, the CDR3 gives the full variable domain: DVKVTQSSRYLVKRTGEKVFLECVQDMDHENMFWYRQDPGLGLRLIYFSYDVKMKEKGDIPEGYSVSREKKERFSLILESASTNQTSMYLCASSSTGQGGVYEQYFGPGTRLTVT.

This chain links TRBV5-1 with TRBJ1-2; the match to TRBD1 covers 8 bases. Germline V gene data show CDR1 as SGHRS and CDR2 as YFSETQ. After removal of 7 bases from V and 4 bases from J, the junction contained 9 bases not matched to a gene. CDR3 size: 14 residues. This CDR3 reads CASGEPGGVYGYTF. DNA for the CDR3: TGCGCCAGCGGGGAACCAGGGGGCGTCTATGGCTACACCTTC.

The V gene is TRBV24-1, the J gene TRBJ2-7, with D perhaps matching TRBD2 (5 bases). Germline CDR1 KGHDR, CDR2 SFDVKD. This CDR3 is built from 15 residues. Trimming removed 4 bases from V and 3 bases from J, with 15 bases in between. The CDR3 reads CATSDQKDGDYEQYF. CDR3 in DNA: TGTGCCACCAGTGACCAAAAGGACGGGGACTACGAGCAGTACTTC.

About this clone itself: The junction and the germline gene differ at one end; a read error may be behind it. CDR3 sequence (DNA): TGTGTCAGCAGCGTAGGGACACTCGAGAACTATGGCTACACCTTC. This codes for CVSSVGTLENYGYTF. The chain employs TRBV9 and TRBJ1-2; D is possibly TRBD1 (6 bases). CDR3 length: 15 amino acids. The germline V gene encodes CDR1 SGDLS and CDR2 YYNGEE.

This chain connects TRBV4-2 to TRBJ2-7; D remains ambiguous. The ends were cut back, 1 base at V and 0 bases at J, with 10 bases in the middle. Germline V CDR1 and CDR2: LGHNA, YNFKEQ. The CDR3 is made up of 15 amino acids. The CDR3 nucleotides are TGTGCCAGCAGCCAAGGGATGACTCCCTCCTACGAGCAGTACTTC. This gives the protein CASSQGMTPSYEQYF.

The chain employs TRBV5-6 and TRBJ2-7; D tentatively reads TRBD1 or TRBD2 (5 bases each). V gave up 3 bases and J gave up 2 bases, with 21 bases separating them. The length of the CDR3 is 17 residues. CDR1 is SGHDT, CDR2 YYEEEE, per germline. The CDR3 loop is CASSSRPSRDATYEQYF. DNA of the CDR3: TGTGCCAGCAGCTCCCGACCCTCTCGGGACGCCACCTACGAGCAGTACTTC. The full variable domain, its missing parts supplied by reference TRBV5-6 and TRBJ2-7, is DAGVTQSPTHLIKTRGQQVTLRCSPKSGHDTVSWYQQALGQGPQFIFQYYEEEERQRGNFPDRFSGHQFPNYSSELNVNALLLGDSALYLCASSSRPSRDATYEQYFGPGTRLTVT.

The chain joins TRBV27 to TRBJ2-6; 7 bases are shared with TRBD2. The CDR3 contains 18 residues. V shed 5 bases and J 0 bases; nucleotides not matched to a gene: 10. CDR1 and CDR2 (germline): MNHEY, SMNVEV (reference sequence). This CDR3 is CASSRTSVTFSGANVLTF. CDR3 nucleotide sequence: TGTGCCAGCAGTCGTACTAGCGTGACCTTCTCTGGGGCCAACGTCCTGACTTTC.

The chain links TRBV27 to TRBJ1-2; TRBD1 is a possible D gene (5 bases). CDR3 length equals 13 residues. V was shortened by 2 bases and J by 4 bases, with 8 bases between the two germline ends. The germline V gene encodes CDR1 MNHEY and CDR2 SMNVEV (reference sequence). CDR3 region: CASSLGTAYGYTF. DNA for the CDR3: TGTGCCAGCAGTTTAGGGACCGCCTATGGCTACACCTTC.

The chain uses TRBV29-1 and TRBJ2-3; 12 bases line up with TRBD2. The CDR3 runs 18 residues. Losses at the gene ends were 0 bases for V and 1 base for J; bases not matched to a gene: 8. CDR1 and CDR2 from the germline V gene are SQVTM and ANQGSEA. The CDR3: CSVEDPSGRARGTDTQYF. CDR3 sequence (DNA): TGCAGCGTTGAAGATCCTAGCGGGAGGGCCCGAGGCACAGATACGCAGTATTTT.

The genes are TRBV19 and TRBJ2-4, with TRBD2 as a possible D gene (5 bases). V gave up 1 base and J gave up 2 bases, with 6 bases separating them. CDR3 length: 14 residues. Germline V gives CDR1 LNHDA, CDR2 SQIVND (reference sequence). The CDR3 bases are TGTGCCAGTAGTATAGGAGGGTCCAAAAACATTCAGTACTTC. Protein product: CASSIGGSKNIQYF.

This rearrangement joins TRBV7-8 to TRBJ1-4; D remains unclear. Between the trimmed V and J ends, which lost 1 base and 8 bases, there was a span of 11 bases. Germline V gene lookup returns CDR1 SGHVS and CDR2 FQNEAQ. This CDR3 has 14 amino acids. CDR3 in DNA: TGTGCCAGCAGCTTAGAACAGTTTTACGAAAAACTGTTTTTT. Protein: CASSLEQFYEKLFF.

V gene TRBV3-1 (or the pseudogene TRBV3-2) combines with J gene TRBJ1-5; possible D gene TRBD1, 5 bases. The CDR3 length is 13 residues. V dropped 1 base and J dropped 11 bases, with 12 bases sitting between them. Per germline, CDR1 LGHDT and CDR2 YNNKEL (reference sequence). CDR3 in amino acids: CASSQVPGITQHF. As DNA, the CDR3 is TGTGCCAGCAGCCAAGTCCCAGGGATTACCCAGCATTTT.

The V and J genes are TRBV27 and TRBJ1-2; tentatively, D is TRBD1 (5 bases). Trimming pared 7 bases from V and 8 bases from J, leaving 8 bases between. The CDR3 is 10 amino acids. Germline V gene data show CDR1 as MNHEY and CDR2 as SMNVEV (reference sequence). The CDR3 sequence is CASKKGGYTF. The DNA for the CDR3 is TGTGCCAGCAAAAAGGGGGGCTACACCTTC.

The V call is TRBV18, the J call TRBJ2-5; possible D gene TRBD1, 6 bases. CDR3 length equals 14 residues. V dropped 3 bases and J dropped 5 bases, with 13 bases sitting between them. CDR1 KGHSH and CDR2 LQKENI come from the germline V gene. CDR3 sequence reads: CASSPRQERETQYF. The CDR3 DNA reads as TGTGCCAGCTCACCTCGACAGGAGAGGGAGACCCAGTACTTC.

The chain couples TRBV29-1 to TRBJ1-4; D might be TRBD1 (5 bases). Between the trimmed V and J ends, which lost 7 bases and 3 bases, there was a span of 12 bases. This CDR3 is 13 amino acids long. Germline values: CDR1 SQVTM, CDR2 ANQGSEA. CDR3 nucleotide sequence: TGCAGCGGTAGCAAAGGGGCTAATGAAAAACTGTTTTTT. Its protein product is CSGSKGANEKLFF.

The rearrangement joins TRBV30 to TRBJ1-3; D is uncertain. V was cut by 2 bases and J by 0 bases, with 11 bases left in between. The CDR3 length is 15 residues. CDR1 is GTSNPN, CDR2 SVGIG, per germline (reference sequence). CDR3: CAWSPPAISGNTIYF. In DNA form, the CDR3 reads TGTGCCTGGAGTCCCCCGGCCATCTCTGGAAACACCATATATTTT.

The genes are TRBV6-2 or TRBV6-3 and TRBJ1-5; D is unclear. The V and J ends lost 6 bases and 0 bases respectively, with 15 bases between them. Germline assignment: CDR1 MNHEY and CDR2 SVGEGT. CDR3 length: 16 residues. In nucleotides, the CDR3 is TGTGCCAGCAGCTCCGGAAGGACCTATAGCAATCAGCCCCAGCATTTT. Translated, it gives CASSSGRTYSNQPQHF.